This T cell receptor (beta chain) is drawn from a study of cytomegalovirus exposure and HLA in healthy donors. For the study at large: Both the 100 to 150 validation repertoires and the approximately 700 first-cohort repertoires used the same platform, as reported by a later analysis.

With regard to this clone: What it binds is unknown.

TCRdb's table, derived via immunoSEQ multiplex PCR, lists solely in-frame clones and lacks some. The data contain 150,000 to 200,000 clones, approximately 84% of them seen just once; the ten biggest clones take up 6% to 9%. V lost 8 bases to trimming and J lost 0 bases, with 5 bases between them. Germline loops: CDR1 MDHEN, CDR2 SYDVKM. The CDR3 is 12 residues long. Study-level results: Three CMV-associated chains proved CMV antigen-specific in vitro. 150 or so TCR beta chains were listed as cytomegalovirus-associated.

The V gene is TRBV28, the J gene TRBJ1-5; the D is unclear. This clonotype originated in a man between 18 and 29 years old in good health and CMV-seropositive. Sequencing was carried out using PBMCs. The CDR3 bases are TGTGCCAGCCAACTTAGCAATCAGCCCCAGCATTTT. It codes for CASQLSNQPQHF.